This passage covers 5 T cell receptor beta chains from one sample sequenced in a study of follicular helper T cells after annual influenza vaccination. Sequencing used immunoSEQ multiplex PCR; TCRdb keeps in-frame clones, though not all of them. The data show about 11,000 clones, roughly 80% seen once. The sequenced sample was CXCR5- memory CD4+ T cells sorted from blood, obtained 6 weeks after influenza vaccination. The receptors here all came from an adult who received the influenza vaccine.

The chain uses TRBV6-5 and TRBJ1-5; D not resolved. The CDR3 contains 15 residues. Trimming removed 0 bases at V and 3 bases at J, with 9 bases between. From germline, CDR1 is MNHEY and CDR2 SVGAGI. Here the CDR3 reads CASSYSSKNNQPQHF. The CDR3 region has the DNA TGTGCCAGCAGTTACTCGAGTAAAAACAATCAGCCCCAGCATTTT.

The chain couples TRBV5-1 to TRBJ2-1, with 8 bases identical to TRBD1. V trimming: 0 bases; J trimming: 6 bases; junction bases outside the gene matches: 8. The length of the CDR3 is 16 residues. Germline CDR1 and CDR2: SGHRS and YFSETQ. Here the CDR3 reads CASSLDGQGGVNEQFF. In DNA form, the CDR3 reads TGCGCCAGCAGCTTGGACGGACAGGGCGGGGTCAATGAGCAGTTCTTC.

The genes are TRBV27 and TRBJ1-4; D remains ambiguous. The V gene's germline CDR1 is MNHEY and CDR2 SMNVEV (reference sequence). V lost 5 bases and J lost 6, with 10 bases in between. The CDR3 extends over 13 amino acids. The CDR3: CASSPPQDEKLFF. The DNA of the CDR3 is TGTGCCAGCAGTCCCCCCCAAGATGAAAAACTGTTTTTT.

The genes are TRBV6-7 and TRBJ1-3; 11 bases align to TRBD1. TRBV6-7 is filed as an ORF, its function uncertain. With 2 bases clipped from V and 0 bases from J, the junction kept 6 bases outside the gene matches. CDR3 length: 18 amino acids. CDR3 sequence: CASSYAGQGESSGNTIYF. For the CDR3, the DNA is TGTGCCAGCAGTTACGCGGGACAGGGGGAGAGCTCTGGAAACACCATATATTTT.

The chain is built from TRBV7-6 and TRBJ2-1; D is perhaps TRBD2 (6 bases). Trimming removed 2 bases from V and 5 bases from J, with 13 bases in between. This CDR3 contains 15 residues. The germline V gene has CDR1 SGHVS and CDR2 FNYEAQ. The CDR3 DNA follows: TGTGCCAGCAGCTTAAATTGGGGGGTGGACAATGAGCAGTTCTTC. This codes for CASSLNWGVDNEQFF.